The 2 T cell receptor beta chains given below trace back to one sample, sequenced in a study of Graves' ophthalmopathy and Graves' hyperthyroidism (dated by TCRdb to 2016 to 2019). Data came from an Illumina HiSeq 2000. For repertoire sequencing, TCR beta CDR3 regions were amplified from RNA transcripts. A first-round RT-PCR used HTBI primers with the Qiagen OneStep RT-PCR kit, followed by a second-round multiplex PCR, size selection and purification. TCRdb ran its own pipeline on the public reads, namely fastp trimming at Q25 and MiXCR clone calling, and kept in-frame beta chains. Records with the same CDR3 protein are collapsed into one entry carrying the most frequent genes and DNA. The sample has 600,000 to 950,000 distinct CDR3 sequences on record, about 44% of them singletons. In total, the top ten clones hold 44% of the sample. The sequencing sample was made of peripheral blood. These receptors came from an adult man with Graves' ophthalmopathy.

About this clonotype: One end of the junction is discordant with germline, which a read error may explain. The rearrangement uses TRBV7-9 and TRBJ1-1, with 8 bases lining up with TRBD1. This CDR3 contains 14 residues. Germline CDR1 is SEHNR and CDR2 is FQNEAQ (reference sequence). The CDR3 DNA is TGCGCCAGCAGCTCACAGGGGGTAGAAACTGAAGCTTTCTTT. Protein sequence: CASSSQGVETEAFF.

In its sample, this clonotype was seen a few times. The chain is built from TRBV10-3 and TRBJ2-5; tentatively, D is TRBD1 (6 bases). The CDR3 totals 12 residues. V dropped 10 bases and J dropped 3 bases, with 12 bases sitting between them. Germline V gene sequence: CDR1 ENHRY, CDR2 SYGVKD. The CDR3 DNA follows: TGTGCCAGCAACAGACAGGAAGAGACCCAGTACTTC. Amino acids: CASNRQEETQYF.